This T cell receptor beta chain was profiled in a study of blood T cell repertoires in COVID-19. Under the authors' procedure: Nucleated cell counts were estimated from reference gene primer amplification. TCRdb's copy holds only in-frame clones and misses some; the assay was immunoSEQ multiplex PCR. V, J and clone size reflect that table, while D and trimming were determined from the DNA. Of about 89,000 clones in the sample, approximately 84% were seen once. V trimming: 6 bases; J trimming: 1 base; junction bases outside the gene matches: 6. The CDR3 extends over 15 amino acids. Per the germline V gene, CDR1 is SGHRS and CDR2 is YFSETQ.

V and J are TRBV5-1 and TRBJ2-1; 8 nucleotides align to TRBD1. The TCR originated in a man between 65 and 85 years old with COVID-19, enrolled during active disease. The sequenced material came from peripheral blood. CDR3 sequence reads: CASTKQGASYNEQFF. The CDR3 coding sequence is TGCGCCAGCACCAAGCAGGGGGCATCCTACAATGAGCAGTTCTTC.